This is a list of T cell receptor beta chains from one sample in a study of T cells in Graves' hyperthyroidism and ophthalmopathy. MiXCR, applied by TCRdb to the multiplex PCR reads, yields one record per CDR3 protein. The sample lists a few hundred thousand distinct CDR3 sequences; about 15% were seen once. What was sequenced was blood. These receptor sequences come from a woman younger than 35 with Graves' hyperthyroidism. The CDR3 runs from the conserved cysteine through the conserved F or W. Fields, in order: clone size, D gene, J gene, V gene, CDR3 DNA, CDR3 protein. The D gene is left open where the match is weak. Expanded clones get a size class; other rows say once, few or many, or leave the size out.

clone_size: NA
d_call: TRBD2
j_call: TRBJ2-7
v_call: TRBV11-2
cdr3_nt: TGTGCCAGCAGCTTGGCAGCGGGAGGGCAGTACGAGCAGTACTTC
cdr3_aa: CASSLAAGGQYEQYF

clone_size: many
d_call: NA
j_call: TRBJ2-6
v_call: TRBV12-3/TRBV12-4
cdr3_nt: TGTGCCAGCAGTTTAGCTAACTCTGGGGCCAACGTCCTGACTTTC
cdr3_aa: CASSLANSGANVLTF

clone_size: many
d_call: NA
j_call: TRBJ2-1
v_call: TRBV7-9
cdr3_nt: TGTGCCAGCAAGTCGTCGAGGTTCTCCTACAATGAGCAGTTCTTC
cdr3_aa: CASKSSRFSYNEQFF

clone_size: many
d_call: NA
j_call: TRBJ1-2
v_call: TRBV11-2
cdr3_nt: TGTGCCAGCAGCACCCGGACAGCATATTCTAACTATGGCTACACCTTC
cdr3_aa: CASSTRTAYSNYGYTF

clone_size: many
d_call: TRBD1
j_call: TRBJ1-5
v_call: TRBV12-3/TRBV12-4
cdr3_nt: TGTGCCAGCAAAACAGGGACAGAGGGGAATCAGCCCCAGCATTTT
cdr3_aa: CASKTGTEGNQPQHF

clone_size: many
d_call: TRBD2
j_call: TRBJ2-1
v_call: TRBV20-1
cdr3_nt: TGCAGTGCTAGCCCGACTAGCCGGGGAGAGCAGTTCTTC
cdr3_aa: CSASPTSRGEQFF

clone_size: few
d_call: TRBD2
j_call: TRBJ2-1
v_call: TRBV25-1
cdr3_nt: TGTGCCAGCAGTTTATACAGCGGGAACTACAATGAGCGGTTCTTC
cdr3_aa: CASSLYSGNYNERFF

clone_size: few
d_call: NA
j_call: TRBJ1-1
v_call: TRBV6-1
cdr3_nt: TGTGCCAGCAGCCTAAATAGGTGGGGGAACACTGAAGCTTTCTTT
cdr3_aa: CASSLNRWGNTEAFF

clone_size: many
d_call: NA
j_call: TRBJ1-6
v_call: TRBV6-1
cdr3_nt: TGTGCCAGCAGTGAATGGGGGGGGCATAATTCACCCCTCCACTTT
cdr3_aa: CASSEWGGHNSPLHF

clone_size: few
d_call: TRBD2
j_call: TRBJ2-1
v_call: TRBV7-3
cdr3_nt: TGTGCCAGCAGCTATATATCAGTCCCTGCTAGCGGGAGTAGAAATGAGCAGTTCTTC
cdr3_aa: CASSYISVPASGSRNEQFF

clone_size: NA
d_call: NA
j_call: TRBJ1-1
v_call: TRBV25-1
cdr3_nt: TGTGCCAGCAGGAATAATCGGGGGCGGGGAACTGAAGCTTTCTTT
cdr3_aa: CASRNNRGRGTEAFF

clone_size: NA
d_call: TRBD2
j_call: TRBJ2-7
v_call: TRBV6-5
cdr3_nt: TGTGCCAGCAGTTACTGGACTAGCGGGGGTTACGAGCAGTACTTC
cdr3_aa: CASSYWTSGGYEQYF

clone_size: many
d_call: TRBD2
j_call: TRBJ2-1
v_call: TRBV27
cdr3_nt: TGTGCCAGCAGTTTACCCCTAGCGGGAAACAATGAGCAGTTCTTC
cdr3_aa: CASSLPLAGNNEQFF

clone_size: few
d_call: TRBD1
j_call: TRBJ2-7
v_call: TRBV19
cdr3_nt: TGTGCCAGTAGTACTCCATCCGGGACAGGGTTATACGAGCAGTACTTC
cdr3_aa: CASSTPSGTGLYEQYF

clone_size: NA
d_call: NA
j_call: TRBJ1-2
v_call: TRBV24-1
cdr3_nt: TGTGCCACCAGTGATTTAAACAGGGCCTATGGCTACACCTTC
cdr3_aa: CATSDLNRAYGYTF

clone_size: many
d_call: NA
j_call: TRBJ2-7
v_call: TRBV27
cdr3_nt: TGTGCCAGCAGTTTATCGCACTTCTCCTACGAGCAGTACTTC
cdr3_aa: CASSLSHFSYEQYF

clone_size: few
d_call: TRBD1
j_call: TRBJ1-2
v_call: TRBV18
cdr3_nt: TGTGCCAGCTCACCACCGGTCCCGGGACAGGGAGGTCACGGCTACACCTTC
cdr3_aa: CASSPPVPGQGGHGYTF

clone_size: many
d_call: TRBD2
j_call: TRBJ2-1
v_call: TRBV20-1
cdr3_nt: TGCAGTGCTGCACTAGCGGGAGGGCCGGCAAGCTTCGATGAGCAGTTCTTC
cdr3_aa: CSAALAGGPASFDEQFF

clone_size: many
d_call: TRBD2
j_call: TRBJ2-5
v_call: TRBV14
cdr3_nt: TGTGCCAGCAGCCAAATAGCGGGAGGAGAGACCCAGTACTTC
cdr3_aa: CASSQIAGGETQYF

clone_size: many
d_call: NA
j_call: TRBJ1-2
v_call: TRBV30
cdr3_nt: TGTGCCTGGAGCCACGAAAATAACTATGGCTACACCTTC
cdr3_aa: CAWSHENNYGYTF

clone_size: many
d_call: NA
j_call: TRBJ1-2
v_call: TRBV2
cdr3_nt: TGTGCCAGCAGTGAAGAGGGATTAGTCTATGGCTACACCTTC
cdr3_aa: CASSEEGLVYGYTF

clone_size: NA
d_call: TRBD2
j_call: TRBJ2-1
v_call: TRBV20-1
cdr3_nt: TGCAGTGCTAGTCCGGGGTTCCCAACTAGCGGGAGGGACAATGAGCAGTTCTTC
cdr3_aa: CSASPGFPTSGRDNEQFF

clone_size: NA
d_call: TRBD2
j_call: TRBJ2-1
v_call: TRBV10-2
cdr3_nt: TGCGCCAGCTGCCTAGCGGGCTACAATGAGCAGTTCTTC
cdr3_aa: CASCLAGYNEQFF

clone_size: many
d_call: TRBD2
j_call: TRBJ2-5
v_call: TRBV10-3
cdr3_nt: TGTGCCATACTAGCGGGAGAACAAGAGACCCAGTACTTC
cdr3_aa: CAILAGEQETQYF

clone_size: many
d_call: NA
j_call: TRBJ2-1
v_call: TRBV19
cdr3_nt: TGTGCCAGTAGTATTGAGGGTGATGCTGGGTATGAGCAGTTCTTC
cdr3_aa: CASSIEGDAGYEQFF

clone_size: many
d_call: NA
j_call: TRBJ1-1
v_call: TRBV27
cdr3_nt: TGTGCCAGCAGTTGGGGAACAGGGAACACTGAAGCTTTCTTT
cdr3_aa: CASSWGTGNTEAFF

clone_size: many
d_call: TRBD1
j_call: TRBJ2-7
v_call: TRBV19
cdr3_nt: TGTGCCAGTAGTTCCCTCCGGACAGGCCGATATTACGAGCAGTACTTC
cdr3_aa: CASSSLRTGRYYEQYF